Included here is one TCR beta chain sequence, with context. The CDR3 runs to 14 residues. This sample stems from a study of blood T cell repertoires in COVID-19. The overall study: Material from acute and convalescent COVID-19 was sourced from the United States, Italy and Spain. The cDNA or gDNA used as material had been derived from T cells, B-cell-depleted T cells, or PBMCs.

In the original workflow: Amplified reference gene primers provided the basis for estimating nucleated cell counts. Measured with immunoSEQ multiplex PCR; TCRdb has only the in-frame clones, and not every one. Clonal size and the V and J genes are those of that table, whereas D and trimming came from the DNA. The data hold fewer than 300,000 clones, with 85% to 90% observed a single time. The chain recombines TRBV21-1 with TRBJ1-2; TRBD1 is taken as the D call from the table, unchecked against the DNA. TRBV21-1 is labeled a pseudogene. This sequence originates from a man aged 25-45 years with acute or convalescent COVID-19. The sequenced sample was peripheral blood. This CDR3 is CASSGRHSLYGYTF. CDR3 in DNA: TGTGCCAGCAGCGGTCGACACAGTCTCTATGGCTACACCTTC.